This T cell receptor (beta chain) was identified during a study of T-cell memory formation after mild COVID-19. Study-wide background: Clustering of TCRs was largely donor specific.

From 5'RACE with constant-segment primers came TCR alpha and TCR beta cDNA libraries that carried sample barcodes and UMIs. TCRdb fed the 5' RACE reads into MiXCR, producing one record per CDR3 protein. The data contain roughly 280,000 distinct CDR3 sequences, around 8% of them singletons. Trimming pared 5 bases from V and 10 bases from J, leaving 14 bases between. CDR3 length: 13 amino acids. CDR1 SGHTA and CDR2 FQGTGA come from the germline V gene. For this clonotype: Antigen specificity is unknown.

Study results and caveats: CD4/CD8 balance characterized clones contracting day 15 to 85, and CD4+ skew characterized later expanders. For second-wave clones that peaked at day 37, SARS-CoV-2 specificity went unverified.

The sequence came from a man between 18 and 29 years old who had mild COVID-19 (a few samples of this study predate the infection). Cell type and time point are not known. This chain links TRBV7-3 with TRBJ2-2, with D perhaps TRBD2 (5 bases). The sample comprised PBMCs or a T cell subset sorted from them (not recorded which). CDR3: CASSPSPVQELFF. The CDR3 region has the DNA TGTGCCAGCAGCCCTAGCCCGGTTCAGGAGCTGTTTTTT.